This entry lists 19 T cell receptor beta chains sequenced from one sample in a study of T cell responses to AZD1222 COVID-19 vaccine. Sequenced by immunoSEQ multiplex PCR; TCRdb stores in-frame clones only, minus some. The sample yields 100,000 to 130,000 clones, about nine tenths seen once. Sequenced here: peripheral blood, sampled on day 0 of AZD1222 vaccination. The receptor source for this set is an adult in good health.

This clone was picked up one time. Here the CDR3 reads CASSPRVLETLHF. CDR3 bases: TGTGCCAGCAGCCCCCGGGTCCTTGAGACGCTCCACTTT. V usage is TRBV7-2 and J usage is TRBJ1-6; D is unclear. This CDR3 is built from 13 residues. V lost 5 bases to trimming and J lost 16 bases, with 18 bases between them. Germline CDR1 and CDR2: SGHTA and FQGNSA. Filled out from reference TRBV7-2 and TRBJ1-6, the complete variable domain reads GAGVSQSPSNKVTEKGKDVELRCDPISGHTALYWYRQSLGQGLEFLIYFQGNSAPDKSGLPSDRFSAERTGGSVSTLTIQRTQQEDSAVYLCASSPRVLETLHFGNGTRLTVT.

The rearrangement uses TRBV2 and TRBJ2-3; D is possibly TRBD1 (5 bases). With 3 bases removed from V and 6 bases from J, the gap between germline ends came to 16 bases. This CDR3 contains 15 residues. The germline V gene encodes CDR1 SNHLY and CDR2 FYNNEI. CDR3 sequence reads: CASSEVIATADTQYF. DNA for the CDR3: TGTGCCAGCAGTGAGGTTATCGCGACAGCGGATACGCAGTATTTT.

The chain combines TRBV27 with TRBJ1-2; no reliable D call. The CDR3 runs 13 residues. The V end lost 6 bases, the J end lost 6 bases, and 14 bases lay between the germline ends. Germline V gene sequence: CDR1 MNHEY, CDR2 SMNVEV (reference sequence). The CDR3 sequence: CASSSLGSNGYTF. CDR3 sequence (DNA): TGTGCCAGCAGCTCCCTAGGGTCGAATGGCTACACCTTC.

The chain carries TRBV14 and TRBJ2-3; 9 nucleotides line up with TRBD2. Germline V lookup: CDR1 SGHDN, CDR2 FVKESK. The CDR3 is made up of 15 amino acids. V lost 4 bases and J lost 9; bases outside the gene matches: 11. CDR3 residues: CASSPGTSLYKTQYF. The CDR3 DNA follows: TGTGCCAGCAGCCCCGGGACTAGCCTCTATAAAACGCAGTATTTT.

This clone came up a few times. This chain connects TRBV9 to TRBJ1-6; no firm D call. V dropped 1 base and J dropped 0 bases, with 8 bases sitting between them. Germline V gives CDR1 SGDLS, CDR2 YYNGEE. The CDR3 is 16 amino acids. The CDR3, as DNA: TGTGCCAGCAGCGTAACGGAGAGCTCCTATAATTCACCCCTCCACTTT. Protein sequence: CASSVTESSYNSPLHF.

CDR3 amino acids: CASSLSQGQNTGELFF. CDR3 nucleotide sequence: TGTGCCAGCAGCTTGAGTCAGGGGCAGAACACCGGGGAGCTGTTTTTT. The chain is built from TRBV5-5 and TRBJ2-2, with a weak D call TRBD1 (6 bases). The CDR3 has 16 amino acids. The V end lost 1 base, the J end lost 1 base, and 11 bases lay between the germline ends. CDR1 and CDR2 from the germline V gene are SGHKS and YYEKEE (reference sequence).

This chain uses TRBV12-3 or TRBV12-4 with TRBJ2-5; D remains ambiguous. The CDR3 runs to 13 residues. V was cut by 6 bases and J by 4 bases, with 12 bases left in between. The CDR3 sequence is CASRATHGETQYF. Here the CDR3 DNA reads TGTGCCAGCAGAGCCACCCACGGAGAGACCCAGTACTTC.

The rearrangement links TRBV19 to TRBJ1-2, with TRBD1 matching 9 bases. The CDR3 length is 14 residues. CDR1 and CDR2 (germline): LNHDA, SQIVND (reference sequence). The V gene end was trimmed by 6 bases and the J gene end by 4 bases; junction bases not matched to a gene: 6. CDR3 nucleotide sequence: TGTGCCAGTAGAGGGACAGGGAGTACCTATGGCTACACCTTC. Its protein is CASRGTGSTYGYTF.

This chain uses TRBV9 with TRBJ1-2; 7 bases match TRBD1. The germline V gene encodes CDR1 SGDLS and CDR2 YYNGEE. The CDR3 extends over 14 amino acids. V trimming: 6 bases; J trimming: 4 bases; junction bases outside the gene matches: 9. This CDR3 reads CASNPGEGAYGYTF. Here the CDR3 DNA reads TGTGCCAGCAACCCTGGAGAGGGGGCCTATGGCTACACCTTC.

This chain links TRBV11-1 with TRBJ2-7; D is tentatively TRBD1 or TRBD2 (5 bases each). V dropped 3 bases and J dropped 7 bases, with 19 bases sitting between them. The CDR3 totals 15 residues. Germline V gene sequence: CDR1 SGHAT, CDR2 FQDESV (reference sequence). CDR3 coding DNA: TGTGCCAGCAGCTTTGGGCAGGGTTATCCGGGGGAGCAGTACTTC. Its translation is CASSFGQGYPGEQYF.

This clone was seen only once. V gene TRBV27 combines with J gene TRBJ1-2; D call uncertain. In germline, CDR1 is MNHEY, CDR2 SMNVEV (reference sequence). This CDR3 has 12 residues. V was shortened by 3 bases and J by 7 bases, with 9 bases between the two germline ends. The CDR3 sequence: CASSFAPGGYTF. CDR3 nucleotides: TGTGCCAGCAGTTTCGCCCCGGGTGGCTACACCTTC.

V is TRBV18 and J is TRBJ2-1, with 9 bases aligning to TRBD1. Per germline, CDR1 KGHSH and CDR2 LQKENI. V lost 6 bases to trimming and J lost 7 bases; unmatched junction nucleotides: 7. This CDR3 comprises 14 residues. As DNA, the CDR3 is TGTGCCAGCTCCCCCGGGACAGGGATGAATGAGCAGTTCTTC. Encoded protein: CASSPGTGMNEQFF.

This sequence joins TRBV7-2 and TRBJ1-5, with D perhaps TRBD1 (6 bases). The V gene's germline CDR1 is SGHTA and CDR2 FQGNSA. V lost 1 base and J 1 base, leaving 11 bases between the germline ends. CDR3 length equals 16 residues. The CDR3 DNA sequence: TGTGCCAGCAGCTTAGATCGCCAGGGGAGCAATCAGCCCCAGCATTTT. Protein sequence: CASSLDRQGSNQPQHF.

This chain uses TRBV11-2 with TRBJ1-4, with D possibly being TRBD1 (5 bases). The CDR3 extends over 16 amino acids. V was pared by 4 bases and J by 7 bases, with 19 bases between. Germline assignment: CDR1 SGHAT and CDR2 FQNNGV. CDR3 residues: CASSSGEGVRGEKLFF. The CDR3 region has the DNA TGTGCCAGCAGCTCGGGGGAGGGAGTAAGAGGTGAAAAACTGTTTTTT.

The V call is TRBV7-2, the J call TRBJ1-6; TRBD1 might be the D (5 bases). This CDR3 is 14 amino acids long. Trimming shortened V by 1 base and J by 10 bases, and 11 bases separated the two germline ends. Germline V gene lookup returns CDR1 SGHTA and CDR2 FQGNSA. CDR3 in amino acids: CASSLDQGRSPLHF. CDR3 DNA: TGTGCCAGCAGCTTAGATCAGGGACGGTCACCCCTCCACTTT.

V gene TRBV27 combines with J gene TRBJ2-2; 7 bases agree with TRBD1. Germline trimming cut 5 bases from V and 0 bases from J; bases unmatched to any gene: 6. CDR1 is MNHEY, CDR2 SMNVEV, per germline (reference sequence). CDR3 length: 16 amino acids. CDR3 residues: CASSQAGTANTGELFF. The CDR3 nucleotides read TGTGCCAGCAGTCAAGCCGGGACAGCGAACACCGGGGAGCTGTTTTTT.

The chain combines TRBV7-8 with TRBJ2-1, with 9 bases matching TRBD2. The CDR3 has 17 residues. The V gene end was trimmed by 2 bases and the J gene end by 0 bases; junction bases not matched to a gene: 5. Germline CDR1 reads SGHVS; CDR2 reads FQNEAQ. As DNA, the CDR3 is TGTGCCAGCAGCTTAAGCGGGAGGACGGGCTCCTACAATGAGCAGTTCTTC. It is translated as CASSLSGRTGSYNEQFF.

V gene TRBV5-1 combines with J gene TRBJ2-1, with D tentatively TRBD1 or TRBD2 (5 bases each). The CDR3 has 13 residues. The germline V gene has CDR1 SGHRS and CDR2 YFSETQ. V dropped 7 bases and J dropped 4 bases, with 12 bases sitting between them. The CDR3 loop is CASGGAPYNEQFF. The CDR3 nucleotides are TGCGCCAGCGGGGGAGCGCCGTACAATGAGCAGTTCTTC.

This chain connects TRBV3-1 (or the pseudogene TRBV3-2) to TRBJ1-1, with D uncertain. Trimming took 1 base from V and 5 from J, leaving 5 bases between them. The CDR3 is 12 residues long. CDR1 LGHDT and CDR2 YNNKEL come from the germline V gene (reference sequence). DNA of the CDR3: TGTGCCAGCAGCCAAGGGGGAACTGAAGCTTTCTTT. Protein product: CASSQGGTEAFF.